A single sample is the source of the 17 T cell receptor beta chains below, sequenced in a study of cytomegalovirus exposure and HLA in healthy donors (dated by TCRdb to about 2017). Library preparation employed the immunoSEQ multiplex PCR assay. TCRdb carries this immuneACCESS record with in-frame sequences only. Its versions omit some clonotypes, under half of them owing to an unresolved V gene in the studies checked, with the rest unexplained. Recorded for this sample are 150,000 to 200,000 clones; around 81% of them occurred a single time. The ten most abundant clones make up approximately 2% of the sample. The sequencing input was PBMCs. Receptors were obtained from a man aged 30-40 years in good health and CMV-seropositive.

The chain carries TRBV13 and TRBJ2-7; a weak D match, TRBD1 (6 bases). Germline V lookup: CDR1 PRHDT, CDR2 FYEKMQ (reference sequence). Deletions cut 2 bases from V and 0 bases from J, with 11 bases between. There are 15 residues in the CDR3. CDR3 loop: CASSLQTGNSYEQYF. CDR3 nucleotides: TGTGCCAGCAGCTTACAGACAGGAAACTCCTACGAGCAGTACTTC.

CDR3 sequence reads: CASSMDRNYEQYF. CDR3 DNA: TGTGCCAGCAGCATGGACAGAAACTACGAGCAGTACTTC. The genes are TRBV7-9 and TRBJ2-7; tentative D call: TRBD1 (6 bases). The CDR3 sequence is 13 residues long. Trimming stripped 5 bases from V and 3 bases from J, with 11 bases between. Germline CDR1 and CDR2: SEHNR and FQNEAQ (reference sequence).

V usage is TRBV4-1 and J usage is TRBJ2-5; D remains unclear. Looked up from germline, CDR1 is MGHRA and CDR2 is YSYEKL. V lost 1 base and J lost 3, with 6 bases in between. The CDR3 loop spans 13 amino acids. DNA for the CDR3: TGCGCCAGCAGCCAAGGACAAAAAGAGACCCAGTACTTC. This encodes CASSQGQKETQYF.

This clone appeared a few times. The V and J genes are TRBV5-1 and TRBJ2-7; 9 bases map to TRBD1. V dropped 4 bases and J dropped 4; count of bases not matched to a gene: 6. CDR1 is SGHRS, CDR2 YFSETQ, per germline. The CDR3 sequence is 14 residues long. The CDR3 DNA follows: TGCGCCAGCAGCGGAGGGACAGGGCGGTACGAGCAGTACTTC. This codes for CASSGGTGRYEQYF.

This clone was observed a few times. V usage is TRBV27 and J usage is TRBJ2-7; TRBD1 matches at 8 bases. The ends lost 8 bases at V and 3 bases at J; junction bases unmatched: 6. Germline assignment: CDR1 MNHEY and CDR2 SMNVEV (reference sequence). The CDR3 contains 13 residues. The CDR3 DNA sequence: TGTGCCAGCTCGACAGGGGTCTACTACGAGCAGTACTTC. It codes for CASSTGVYYEQYF.

In regard to this clone: At the DNA level, this CDR3 is encoded by other sequences in the same sample as well. The chain joins TRBV11-3 to TRBJ2-7, with D possibly being TRBD1 (5 bases). Trimming shortened V by 2 bases and J by 1 base, and 6 bases separated the two germline ends. The CDR3 length is 13 residues. Germline V gene sequence: CDR1 SGHNT, CDR2 YENEEA. The CDR3 DNA reads as TGTGCCAGCAGCTTAAGGGGATCCTACGAGCAGTACTTC. Translation: CASSLRGSYEQYF.

This chain joins TRBV7-2 and TRBJ1-2; D gene uncertain. The germline V gene encodes CDR1 SGHTA and CDR2 FQGNSA. The V end lost 1 base, the J end lost 3 bases, and 9 bases lay between the germline ends. CDR3 length equals 14 residues. The chain's CDR3 is CASSLGAWDYGYTF. The CDR3, as DNA: TGTGCCAGCAGCTTAGGGGCCTGGGACTATGGCTACACCTTC.

The chain combines TRBV9 with TRBJ2-3; D is perhaps TRBD2 (6 bases). Germline V gene data show CDR1 as SGDLS and CDR2 as YYNGEE. Trimming removed 1 base at V and 6 bases at J, with 15 bases between. The CDR3 covers 15 residues. As DNA, the CDR3 is TGTGCCAGCAGCGTAACCCGACTAGGATCCGATACGCAGTATTTT. Protein sequence: CASSVTRLGSDTQYF.

CDR3 DNA: TGTGCCAGCAGCCAAGAGGAGGGGGCCACGGGCTACACCTTC. This encodes CASSQEEGATGYTF. The rearrangement uses TRBV4-2 and TRBJ1-2; 7 nucleotides agree with TRBD1. Germline V gene lookup returns CDR1 LGHNA and CDR2 YNFKEQ. The CDR3 covers 14 residues. V dropped 0 bases and J dropped 8; count of bases not matched to a gene: 6.

J is TRBJ2-7 and V is TRBV4-1; D perhaps matches TRBD1 (6 bases). CDR1 and CDR2 (germline): MGHRA, YSYEKL. The CDR3 covers 14 residues. V lost 4 bases and J 6 bases, leaving 16 bases between the germline ends. The CDR3 loop is CASSRDPGHREQYF. For the CDR3, the DNA is TGCGCCAGCAGCCGGGATCCGGGACATCGCGAGCAGTACTTC.

V is TRBV27 and J is TRBJ2-1; 7 bases map to TRBD2. The CDR3 spans 15 residues. Germline trimming cut 5 bases from V and 3 bases from J; bases unmatched to any gene: 7. Germline CDR1 and CDR2: MNHEY and SMNVEV (reference sequence). CDR3 nucleotide sequence: TGTGCCAGCAGTGGTGGGGGAGGGCTCTACAATGAGCAGTTCTTC. Translating gives CASSGGGGLYNEQFF.

The rearrangement links TRBV7-9 to TRBJ1-1; 7 bases are shared with TRBD1. Per the germline V gene, CDR1 is SEHNR and CDR2 is FQNEAQ (reference sequence). The trim removed 0 bases at V and 0 bases at J, leaving 1 base unmatched. The CDR3 contains 15 residues. CDR3 DNA sequence: TGTGCCAGCAGCTTAGCGACAGGGATGAACACTGAAGCTTTCTTT. It is translated as CASSLATGMNTEAFF.

This chain connects TRBV11-2 to TRBJ1-1; D not certain. The CDR3 is made up of 14 amino acids. V was pared by 8 bases and J by 0 bases, with 13 bases between. Germline values: CDR1 SGHAT, CDR2 FQNNGV. As DNA, the CDR3 is TGTGCCAGCTTTCCCGGTAACCTGAACACTGAAGCTTTCTTT. Its protein is CASFPGNLNTEAFF.

J is TRBJ2-5 and V is TRBV18; D is unclear. CDR1 and CDR2 (germline): KGHSH, LQKENI. Trimming cost V 5 bases and J 0 bases, with 10 bases left between them. The CDR3 sequence is 14 residues long. The CDR3 nucleotides read TGTGCCAGCTCAGCGGCCTCGTACCAAGAGACCCAGTACTTC. Its translation: CASSAASYQETQYF.

The chain links TRBV2 to TRBJ1-4, with D perhaps TRBD1 (5 bases). The V and J ends lost 3 bases and 7 bases respectively, with 12 bases between them. Per germline, CDR1 SNHLY and CDR2 FYNNEI. CDR3 length equals 14 residues. CDR3 DNA sequence: TGTGCCAGCAGTGACAGGGCTATCGGTGAAAAACTGTTTTTT. Its protein is CASSDRAIGEKLFF.

The chain is built from TRBV2 and TRBJ2-1; 11 bases align to TRBD2. CDR3 length: 15 residues. The V gene end was trimmed by 8 bases and the J gene end by 2 bases; junction bases not matched to a gene: 5. The V gene's germline CDR1 is SNHLY and CDR2 FYNNEI. This CDR3 is CASGLSGGAYNEQFF. CDR3 DNA: TGTGCCAGCGGACTTAGCGGGGGGGCCTACAATGAGCAGTTCTTC.

DNA of the CDR3: TGTGCCAGCAGTCTCCTTCGAGGAGGCTACACCTTC. Protein sequence: CASSLLRGGYTF. The rearrangement joins TRBV6-5 to TRBJ1-2; D gene unclear. Germline V CDR1 and CDR2: MNHEY, SVGAGI. This CDR3 region has 12 residues. With 5 bases removed from V and 8 bases from J, the gap between germline ends came to 12 bases.